This T cell receptor (beta chain) emerged from a study of vaccination and CD4 T cells after COVID-19. Study context: The cells were exposed to overlapping spike peptides originating from SARS-CoV-2, HCoV-NL63, HCoV-OC43 and HCoV-229E for stimulation.

Regarding this clonotype: The antigen is unknown.

The assay that was used to sequence DNA from cultured CD4+ T cells was the Oncomine TCR Beta short-read assay. Investigators isolated genomic DNA from cultured CD4+ T cells. TCRdb reprocessed the PCR reads with MiXCR, giving one entry per CDR3 protein. The repertoire includes about 8,500 distinct CDR3 sequences, about 38% of them detected once, and under 30% sits in the top ten. The V end lost 6 bases, the J end lost 0 bases, and 13 bases lay between the germline ends. The V gene's germline CDR1 is DFQATT and CDR2 SNEGSKA (reference sequence). This CDR3 is built from 14 residues. Treatment meaning: approximately 9-day PBMC culture with coronavirus spike peptide pools or control peptides (ViraFEST assay). According to the study, CD4+ T cells from the unexposed donor were gathered ahead of the COVID-19 pandemic (2011-2018). ViraFEST enlarged antigen-specific T cell populations with peptide pools and afterwards sequenced TCRs. Each well held around 2 million PBMCs in IL-2 (roughly 10 IU/ml) medium with 10 ug/ml peptide pools. With SARS-CoV-2 S/N and four cold-coronavirus spikes, unexposed-donor CD4+ T cells were probed, cells permitting.

The chain carries TRBV20-1 and TRBJ2-3; no definite D call. The receptor was derived from a human donor in good health. The sequencing sample was made of CD4+ T cells from blood, cultured in vitro. This CDR3 is CSAGPWGSTDTQYF. CDR3 nucleotide sequence: TGCAGTGCAGGGCCCTGGGGTAGCACAGATACGCAGTATTTT.